Listed here are 6 T cell receptor beta chains from one sample, sequenced in a study of T cell responses to AZD1222 COVID-19 vaccine. Clones were read by immunoSEQ multiplex PCR, and TCRdb kept only the in-frame ones, dropping some. The repertoire includes 100,000 or so clones, approximately 90% of them detected once, and around 2.9% sits in the top ten. Sequencing was performed on peripheral blood, taken 28 days after the second AZD1222 dose. These receptors were taken from an adult who received the AZD1222 COVID-19 vaccine.

The CDR3 nucleotides read TGTGCCAGCAGTCCGCGGGGGGCAGGCAATGAGCAGTTCTTC. This gives the protein CASSPRGAGNEQFF. The V call is TRBV6-6, the J call TRBJ2-1; 8 bases fit TRBD2. The ends lost 5 bases at V and 6 bases at J; junction bases unmatched: 6. The germline gives CDR1 MNHNY, CDR2 SVGAGI (reference sequence). The CDR3 is 14 amino acids.

V usage is TRBV7-8 and J usage is TRBJ1-5; 9 bases align to TRBD1. J was trimmed by 3 bases and V by 4 bases; bases with no gene match: 10. Per germline, CDR1 SGHVS and CDR2 FQNEAQ. The CDR3 is 17 amino acids. DNA for the CDR3: TGTGCCAGCAGCTCGGGACAGGGTGGGGGAATCAATCAGCCCCAGCATTTT. As protein: CASSSGQGGGINQPQHF.

This clone was recorded once. CDR3 sequence: CASSTGMNNQPQHF. The CDR3 nucleotides are TGTGCCAGTAGTACAGGGATGAACAATCAGCCCCAGCATTTT. This sequence joins TRBV19 and TRBJ1-5, with TRBD1 as a possible D gene (5 bases). CDR1 is LNHDA and CDR2 is SQIVND in the germline V gene (reference sequence). The CDR3 sequence is 14 residues long. The germline V and J ends were trimmed by 4 bases and 3 bases, with 10 bases remaining between them.

CDR3 residues: CASSSFTKGGTEAFF. The CDR3 DNA reads TGTGCCAGCAGCTCTTTTACCAAAGGGGGCACTGAAGCTTTCTTT. The genes are TRBV7-2 and TRBJ1-1; possibly TRBD1 for D (6 bases). This CDR3 has 15 amino acids. Germline CDR1 reads SGHTA; CDR2 reads FQGNSA. Trimming removed 4 bases from V and 4 bases from J, with 16 bases in between.

The chain employs TRBV6-6 and TRBJ2-5; 9 bases line up with TRBD2. Trimming removed 1 base from V and 6 bases from J; junction bases left unmatched: 9. Germline CDR1 MNHNY, CDR2 SVGAGI (reference sequence). This CDR3 spans 16 amino acids. CDR3 sequence reads: CASSYLAGGLGKTQYF. The CDR3 DNA reads TGTGCCAGCAGTTACTTGGCGGGGGGGCTGGGAAAGACCCAGTACTTC.

The chain recombines TRBV10-3 with TRBJ2-7, with 8 bases fitting TRBD1. V was clipped by 6 bases and J by 0 bases; unmatched bases: 7. Germline loops: CDR1 ENHRY, CDR2 SYGVKD. The CDR3 is made up of 15 amino acids. In DNA, the CDR3 is TGTGCCATCAGCGGAGGACAGGGACCCTCCTACGAGCAGTACTTC. Protein product: CAISGGQGPSYEQYF.